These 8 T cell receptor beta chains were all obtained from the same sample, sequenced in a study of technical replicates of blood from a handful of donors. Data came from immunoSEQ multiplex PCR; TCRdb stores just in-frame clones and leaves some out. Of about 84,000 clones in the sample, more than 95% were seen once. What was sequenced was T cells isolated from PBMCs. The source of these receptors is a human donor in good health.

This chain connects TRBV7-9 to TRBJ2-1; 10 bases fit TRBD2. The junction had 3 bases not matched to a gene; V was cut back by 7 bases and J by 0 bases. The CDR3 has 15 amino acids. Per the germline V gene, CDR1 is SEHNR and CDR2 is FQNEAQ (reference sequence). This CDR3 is CASILAGGSYNEQFF. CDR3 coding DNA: TGTGCCAGCATATTAGCGGGGGGCTCCTACAATGAGCAGTTCTTC.

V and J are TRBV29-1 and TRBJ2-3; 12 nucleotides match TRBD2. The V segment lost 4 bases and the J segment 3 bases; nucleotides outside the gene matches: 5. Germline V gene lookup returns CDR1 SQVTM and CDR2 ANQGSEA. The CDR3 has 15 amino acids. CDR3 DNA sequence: TGCAGCGTTGGACTAGCGGGAGCAGGGACAGATACGCAGTATTTT. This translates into CSVGLAGAGTDTQYF.

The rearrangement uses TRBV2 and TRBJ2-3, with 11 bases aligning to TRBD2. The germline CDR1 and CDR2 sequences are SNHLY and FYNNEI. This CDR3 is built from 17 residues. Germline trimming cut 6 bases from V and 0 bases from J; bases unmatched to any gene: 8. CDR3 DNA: TGTGCCAGCAGGCCGGGACTAGCGGATACTAGCACAGATACGCAGTATTTT. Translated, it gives CASRPGLADTSTDTQYF.

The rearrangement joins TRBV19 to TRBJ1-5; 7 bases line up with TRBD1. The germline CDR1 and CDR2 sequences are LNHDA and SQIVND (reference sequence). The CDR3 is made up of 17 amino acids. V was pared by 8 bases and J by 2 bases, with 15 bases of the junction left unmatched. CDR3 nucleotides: TGTGCCAGTTCAGCGACAGGGAGGTCGATTGGCAATCAGCCCCAGCATTTT. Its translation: CASSATGRSIGNQPQHF.

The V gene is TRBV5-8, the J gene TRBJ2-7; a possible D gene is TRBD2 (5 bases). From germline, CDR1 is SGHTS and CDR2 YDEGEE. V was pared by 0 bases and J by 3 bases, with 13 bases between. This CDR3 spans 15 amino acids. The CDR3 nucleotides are TGTGCCAGCAGCTTGGGTGCAGCGGCCATCTACGAGCAGTACTTC. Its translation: CASSLGAAAIYEQYF.

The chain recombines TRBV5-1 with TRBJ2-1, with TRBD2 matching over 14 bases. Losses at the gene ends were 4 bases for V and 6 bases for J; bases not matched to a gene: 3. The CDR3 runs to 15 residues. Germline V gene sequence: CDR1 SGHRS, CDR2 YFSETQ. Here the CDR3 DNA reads TGCGCCAGCAGCCTGACTAGCGGGAGGGTCAATGAGCAGTTCTTC. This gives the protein CASSLTSGRVNEQFF. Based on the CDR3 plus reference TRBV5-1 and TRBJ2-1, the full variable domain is KAGVTQTPRYLIKTRGQQVTLSCSPISGHRSVSWYQQTPGQGLQFLFEYFSETQRNKGNFPGRFSGRQFSNSRSEMNVSTLELGDSALYLCASSLTSGRVNEQFFGPGTRLTVL.

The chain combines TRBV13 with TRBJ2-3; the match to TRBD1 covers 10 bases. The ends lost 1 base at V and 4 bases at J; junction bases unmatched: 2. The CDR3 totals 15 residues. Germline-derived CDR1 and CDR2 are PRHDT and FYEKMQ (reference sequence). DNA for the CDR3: TGTGCCAGCAGCTTAGCCGGGACAGGGGCAGATACGCAGTATTTT. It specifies CASSLAGTGADTQYF. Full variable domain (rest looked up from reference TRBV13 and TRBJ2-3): AAGVIQSPRHLIKEKRETATLKCYPIPRHDTVYWYQQGPGQDPQFLISFYEKMQSDKGSIPDRFSAQQFSDYHSELNMSSLELGDSALYFCASSLAGTGADTQYFGPGTRLTVL.

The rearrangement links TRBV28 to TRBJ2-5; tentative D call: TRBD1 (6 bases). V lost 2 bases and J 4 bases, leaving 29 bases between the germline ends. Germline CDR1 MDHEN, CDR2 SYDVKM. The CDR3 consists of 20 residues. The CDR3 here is CASSLGRLGHPPPQRETQYF. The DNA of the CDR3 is TGTGCCAGCAGTTTAGGGCGTCTGGGACACCCTCCGCCCCAGAGAGAGACCCAGTACTTC.